These 22 T cell receptor beta chains came from one sample sequenced in a study of cytomegalovirus exposure and HLA in healthy donors. Both 60 Vbeta primers and 13 Jbeta primers went into the PCR. TCRdb's copy holds only in-frame clones and misses some; the assay was immunoSEQ multiplex PCR. Of 120,000 to 150,000 clones listed, roughly 82% are singletons. Input material: PBMCs. These TCRs come from a man aged 25 to 45 in good health and CMV-seropositive.

This rearrangement joins TRBV5-1 to TRBJ2-1; D is possibly TRBD1 (6 bases). The ends were cut back, 1 base at V and 9 bases at J, with 20 bases in the middle. The CDR3 has 16 residues. Germline-derived CDR1 and CDR2 are SGHRS and YFSETQ. The CDR3 spells CASSLSSGQGYSEQFF. The CDR3 nucleotides are TGCGCCAGCAGCTTGTCCTCGGGACAAGGGTATTCTGAGCAGTTCTTC.

The count of this clone is one. The chain uses TRBV5-1 and TRBJ1-4; D gene uncertain. Germline V lookup: CDR1 SGHRS, CDR2 YFSETQ. The CDR3 has 14 residues. V was pared by 4 bases and J by 3 bases, with 10 bases between. The CDR3 loop is CASSRTSANEKLFF. CDR3 DNA: TGCGCCAGCAGCCGAACCTCAGCTAATGAAAAACTGTTTTTT.

The chain is built from TRBV29-1 and TRBJ2-2; perhaps TRBD2 as D (6 bases). Germline-derived CDR1 and CDR2 are SQVTM and ANQGSEA. The V end was cut by 6 bases, the J end by 4 bases, with 12 bases between. The CDR3 runs to 13 residues. Written as DNA, the CDR3 is TGCAGCGTGCTACTCGGGAGCACCGGGGAGCTGTTTTTT. This translates into CSVLLGSTGELFF.

The rearrangement uses TRBV30 and TRBJ1-5, with D possibly matching TRBD1 (5 bases). This CDR3 has 13 amino acids. V was trimmed by 2 bases and J by 0 bases, leaving 5 bases between them. Germline CDR1 and CDR2: GTSNPN and SVGIG (reference sequence). In DNA form, the CDR3 reads TGTGCCTGGAGTCAGGGTAGCAATCAGCCCCAGCATTTT. It specifies CAWSQGSNQPQHF.

This clone was seen more than once but under ten times. This chain joins TRBV5-1 and TRBJ2-5; 9 bases align to TRBD1. The V gene's germline CDR1 is SGHRS and CDR2 YFSETQ. The CDR3 is 15 amino acids. Trimming took 3 bases from V and 8 from J; bases not matched to a gene: 11. This chain's CDR3 is CASSSRDRVVYTQYF. For the CDR3, the DNA is TGCGCCAGCAGCTCCCGGGACAGGGTGGTTTATACCCAGTACTTC.

The V gene is TRBV4-1, the J gene TRBJ2-7; 9 nucleotides match TRBD2. Germline CDR1 reads MGHRA; CDR2 reads YSYEKL. The ends lost 3 bases at V and 0 bases at J; junction bases unmatched: 3. CDR3 length equals 15 residues. The chain's CDR3 is CASSQGSGGSYEQYF. The CDR3 nucleotides are TGCGCCAGCAGCCAGGGTAGCGGGGGCTCCTACGAGCAGTACTTC.

The rearrangement uses TRBV9 and TRBJ2-1; 10 bases align to TRBD2. Trimming cost V 1 base and J 3 bases; bases outside gene matches: 10. The CDR3 length is 18 residues. Per the germline V gene, CDR1 is SGDLS and CDR2 is YYNGEE. The CDR3 sequence is CASSVPKAGGDFYNEQFF. The CDR3 DNA reads TGTGCCAGCAGCGTACCCAAAGCGGGAGGGGACTTCTACAATGAGCAGTTCTTC.

The chain couples TRBV9 to TRBJ2-3, with D unresolved. V was trimmed by 4 bases and J by 4 bases, leaving 7 bases between them. The length of the CDR3 is 12 residues. Germline-derived CDR1 and CDR2 are SGDLS and YYNGEE. The DNA of the CDR3 is TGTGCCAGCAGCAGCCCCCCAGATACGCAGTATTTT. Its protein is CASSSPPDTQYF.

This chain uses TRBV7-9 with TRBJ1-4, with D unresolved. Germline lookup yields CDR1 SEHNR and CDR2 FQNEAQ (reference sequence). This CDR3 has 13 residues. V shed 1 base and J shed 8 bases, with 8 bases lying between them. This chain's CDR3 is CASSLGLQEKLFF. CDR3 DNA: TGTGCCAGCAGCTTAGGCCTACAGGAAAAACTGTTTTTT.

The genes are TRBV18 and TRBJ2-7, with D maybe TRBD1 (6 bases). V lost 6 bases to trimming and J lost 5 bases, with 8 bases between them. The CDR3 contains 11 residues. In germline, CDR1 is KGHSH, CDR2 LQKENI. The CDR3 reads CASSHRDEQYF. The CDR3 nucleotides read TGTGCCAGCTCTCACAGGGACGAGCAGTACTTC. The full variable domain, its missing parts supplied by reference TRBV18 and TRBJ2-7, is NAGVMQNPRHLVRRRGQEARLRCSPMKGHSHVYWYRQLPEEGLKFMVYLQKENIIDESGMPKERFSAEFPKEGPSILRIQQVVRGDSAAYFCASSHRDEQYFGPGTRLTVT.

The chain has TRBV5-1 and TRBJ2-7; D gene ambiguous. The V end was cut by 0 bases, the J end by 6 bases, with 13 bases between. This CDR3 contains 14 residues. The germline V gene has CDR1 SGHRS and CDR2 YFSETQ. The CDR3 loop reads CASSLGATSGEQYF. The CDR3 nucleotides are TGCGCCAGCAGCTTGGGAGCCACCTCGGGCGAGCAGTACTTC.

The sample holds one count of this clone. The J gene is TRBJ2-1, the V gene TRBV29-1; 9 nucleotides match TRBD2. Germline values: CDR1 SQVTM, CDR2 ANQGSEA. With V trimmed by 3 bases and J by 6 bases, 6 bases remained unmatched. This CDR3 contains 14 residues. DNA for the CDR3: TGCAGCGTTGATCTAGCGGGGTGGTTCAATGAGCAGTTCTTC. Its protein is CSVDLAGWFNEQFF.

The CDR3 bases are TGTGCCAGCAGCTCGGGACTAGCGGGGACGAACACAGATACGCAGTATTTT. It specifies CASSSGLAGTNTDTQYF. The chain carries TRBV7-2 and TRBJ2-3; TRBD2 matches at 13 bases. Germline V gene data show CDR1 as SGHTA and CDR2 as FQGNSA. J was trimmed by 2 bases and V by 4 bases; bases with no gene match: 6. The CDR3 spans 17 residues.

This rearrangement joins TRBV5-1 to TRBJ2-6; 7 bases are a match to TRBD1. CDR1 is SGHRS, CDR2 YFSETQ, per germline. The V and J ends lost 3 bases and 2 bases, in that order; junction bases with no gene match: 17. The CDR3 runs to 20 residues. The CDR3, as DNA: TGCGCCAGCAGCTACCGAAACCCCGGGACAGTTCAAACTGGGGCCAACGTCCTGACTTTC. Its protein product is CASSYRNPGTVQTGANVLTF.

V is TRBV9 and J is TRBJ2-1; 11 nucleotides line up with TRBD2. V was clipped by 0 bases and J by 5 bases; unmatched bases: 7. Germline V gene data show CDR1 as SGDLS and CDR2 as YYNGEE. The CDR3 spans 17 residues. CDR3 coding DNA: TGTGCCAGCAGCGTAGCCGGAACTAGCGGGAGAAACAATGAGCAGTTCTTC. Translated, it gives CASSVAGTSGRNNEQFF.

The CDR3 spells CASSMTGGMSYEQYF. Written as DNA, the CDR3 is TGTGCCAGCAGTATGACAGGGGGAATGTCCTACGAGCAGTACTTC. The chain has TRBV6-1 and TRBJ2-7; TRBD1 matches at 9 bases. Germline V gene sequence: CDR1 MNHNS, CDR2 SASEGT. Unmatched junction bases numbered 6, after V lost 5 bases and J lost 1 base. CDR3 length: 15 residues.

CDR3 bases: TGTGCCTGGAGCGCAGGACACTCCTACGAGCAGTACTTC. Translation: CAWSAGHSYEQYF. V usage is TRBV30 and J usage is TRBJ2-7; a possible D gene is TRBD1 (5 bases). Deletions cut 3 bases from V and 0 bases from J, with 9 bases between. In germline, CDR1 is GTSNPN, CDR2 SVGIG (reference sequence). The CDR3 contains 13 residues.

Only one count was recorded for this clone. The chain has TRBV27 and TRBJ2-1, with TRBD2 as a possible D gene (6 bases). CDR1 and CDR2 (germline): MNHEY, SMNVEV (reference sequence). This CDR3 has 14 residues. Trimming stripped 3 bases from V and 8 bases from J, with 14 bases between. The CDR3, as DNA: TGTGCCAGCAGTTTGGGAGGTGGTTTAGATGAGCAGTTCTTC. Encoded protein: CASSLGGGLDEQFF.

The gene calls are TRBV5-1 and TRBJ2-1, with 9 positions matching TRBD2. The CDR3 contains 15 residues. Germline-derived CDR1 and CDR2 are SGHRS and YFSETQ. J lost 6 bases, V lost 0 bases, and 4 bases had no gene match. CDR3 loop: CASSLGSSGGNEQFF. CDR3 DNA sequence: TGCGCCAGCAGCTTGGGAAGTAGCGGGGGCAATGAGCAGTTCTTC.

The J gene is TRBJ2-2, the V gene TRBV11-2, with TRBD1 matching 8 bases. The CDR3 is made up of 14 amino acids. V trimming: 3 bases; J trimming: 8 bases; junction bases outside the gene matches: 5. CDR1 and CDR2 from the germline V gene are SGHAT and FQNNGV. The CDR3 loop reads CASSFRGLSGELFF. Here the CDR3 DNA reads TGTGCCAGCAGCTTCAGGGGGCTTTCGGGGGAGCTGTTTTTT.

The chain couples TRBV6-4 to TRBJ2-3; 9 nucleotides align to TRBD1. Germline V CDR1 and CDR2: MRHNA, SNTAGT. The CDR3 length is 15 residues. The trim removed 2 bases at V and 2 bases at J, leaving 2 bases unmatched. The CDR3 nucleotides read TGTGCCAGCAGTGACGGGACAGGGTCCACAGATACGCAGTATTTT. Its protein is CASSDGTGSTDTQYF.

The chain carries TRBV18 and TRBJ2-2; 7 bases align to TRBD1. V dropped 3 bases and J dropped 7; count of bases not matched to a gene: 5. The CDR3 is made up of 14 amino acids. Germline CDR1 and CDR2: KGHSH and LQKENI. DNA for the CDR3: TGTGCCAGCTCACCTATCACAGGGGACGGGGAGCTGTTTTTT. Its translation: CASSPITGDGELFF.